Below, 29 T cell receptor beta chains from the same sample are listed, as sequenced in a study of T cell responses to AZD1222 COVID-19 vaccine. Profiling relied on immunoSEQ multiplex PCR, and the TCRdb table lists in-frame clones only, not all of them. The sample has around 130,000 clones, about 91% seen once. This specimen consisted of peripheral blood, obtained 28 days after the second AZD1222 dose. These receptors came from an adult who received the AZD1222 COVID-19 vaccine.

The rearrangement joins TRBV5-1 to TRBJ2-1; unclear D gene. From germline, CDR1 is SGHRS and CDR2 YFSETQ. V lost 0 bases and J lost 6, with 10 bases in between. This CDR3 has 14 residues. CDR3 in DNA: TGCGCCAGCAGCTTGGGGAGACCAGCCAATGAGCAGTTCTTC. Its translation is CASSLGRPANEQFF.

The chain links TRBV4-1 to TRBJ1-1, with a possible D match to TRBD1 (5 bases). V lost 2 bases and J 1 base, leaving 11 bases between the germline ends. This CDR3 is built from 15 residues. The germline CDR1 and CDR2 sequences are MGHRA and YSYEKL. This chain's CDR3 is CASSQPRRGNTEAFF. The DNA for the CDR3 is TGCGCCAGCAGCCAACCACGTAGGGGGAACACTGAAGCTTTCTTT.

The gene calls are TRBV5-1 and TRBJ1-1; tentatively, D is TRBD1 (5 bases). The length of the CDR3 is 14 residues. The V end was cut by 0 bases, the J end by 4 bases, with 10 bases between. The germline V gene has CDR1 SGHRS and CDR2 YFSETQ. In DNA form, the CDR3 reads TGCGCCAGCAGCTTGGTTTTGCAGGGCACTGAAGCTTTCTTT. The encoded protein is CASSLVLQGTEAFF.

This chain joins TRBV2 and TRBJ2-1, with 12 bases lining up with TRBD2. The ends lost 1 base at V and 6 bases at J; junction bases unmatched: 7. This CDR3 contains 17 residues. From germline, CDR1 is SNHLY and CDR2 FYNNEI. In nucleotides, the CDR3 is TGTGCCAGCAGTGAAGGGACTAGCGGGACCTCCGGCAATGAGCAGTTCTTC. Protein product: CASSEGTSGTSGNEQFF.

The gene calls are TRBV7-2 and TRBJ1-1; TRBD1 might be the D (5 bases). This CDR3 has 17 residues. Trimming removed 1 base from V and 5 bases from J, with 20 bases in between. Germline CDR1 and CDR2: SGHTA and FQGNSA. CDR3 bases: TGTGCCAGCAGCTTAGGGGCAGGGAATGGCAGAGGAACTGAAGCTTTCTTT. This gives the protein CASSLGAGNGRGTEAFF. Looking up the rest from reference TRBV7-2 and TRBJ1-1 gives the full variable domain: GAGVSQSPSNKVTEKGKDVELRCDPISGHTALYWYRQSLGQGLEFLIYFQGNSAPDKSGLPSDRFSAERTGGSVSTLTIQRTQQEDSAVYLCASSLGAGNGRGTEAFFGQGTRLTVV.

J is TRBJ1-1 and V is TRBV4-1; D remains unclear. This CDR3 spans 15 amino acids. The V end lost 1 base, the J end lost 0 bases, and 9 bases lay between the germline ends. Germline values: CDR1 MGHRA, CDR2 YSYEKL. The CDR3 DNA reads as TGCGCCAGCAGCCAAGGTCCCGGACTGAACACTGAAGCTTTCTTT. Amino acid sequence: CASSQGPGLNTEAFF.

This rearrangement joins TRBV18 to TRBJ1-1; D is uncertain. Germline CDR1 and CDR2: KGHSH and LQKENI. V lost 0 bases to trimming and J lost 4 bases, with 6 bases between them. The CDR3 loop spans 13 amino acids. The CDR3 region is CASSPPSVTEAFF. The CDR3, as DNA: TGTGCCAGCTCACCACCCAGCGTCACTGAAGCTTTCTTT.

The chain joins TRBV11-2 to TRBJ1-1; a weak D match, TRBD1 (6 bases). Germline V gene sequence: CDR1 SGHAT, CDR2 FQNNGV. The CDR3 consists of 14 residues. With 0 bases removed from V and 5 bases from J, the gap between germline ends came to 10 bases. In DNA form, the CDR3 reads TGTGCCAGCAGCTTAGACAGGGGAGGGACTGAAGCTTTCTTT. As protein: CASSLDRGGTEAFF. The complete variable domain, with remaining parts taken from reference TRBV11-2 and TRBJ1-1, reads EAGVAQSPRYKIIEKRQSVAFWCNPISGHATLYWYQQILGQGPKLLIQFQNNGVVDDSQLPKDRFSAERLKGVDSTLKIQPAKLEDSAVYLCASSLDRGGTEAFFGQGTRLTVV.

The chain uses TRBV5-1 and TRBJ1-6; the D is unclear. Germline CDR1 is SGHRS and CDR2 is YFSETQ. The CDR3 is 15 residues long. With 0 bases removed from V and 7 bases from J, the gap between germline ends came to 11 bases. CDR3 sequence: CASSLEAIGNSPLHF. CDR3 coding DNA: TGCGCCAGCAGCTTGGAGGCAATTGGGAATTCACCCCTCCACTTT.

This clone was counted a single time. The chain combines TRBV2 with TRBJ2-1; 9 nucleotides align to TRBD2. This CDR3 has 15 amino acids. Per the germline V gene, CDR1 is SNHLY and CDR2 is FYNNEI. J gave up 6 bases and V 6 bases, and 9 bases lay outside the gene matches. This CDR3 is CASSGRLAETNEQFF. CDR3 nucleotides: TGTGCCAGCAGCGGAAGACTAGCGGAGACCAATGAGCAGTTCTTC.

CDR3 residues: CASSSSVPRGDSGYTF. CDR3 sequence (DNA): TGTGCCAGCAGCTCCTCCGTCCCGAGGGGCGACTCTGGCTACACCTTC. The V gene is TRBV7-8, the J gene TRBJ1-2; possibly TRBD1 for D (5 bases). Looked up from germline, CDR1 is SGHVS and CDR2 is FQNEAQ. Trimming removed 4 bases at V and 7 bases at J, with 22 bases between. The CDR3 consists of 16 residues.

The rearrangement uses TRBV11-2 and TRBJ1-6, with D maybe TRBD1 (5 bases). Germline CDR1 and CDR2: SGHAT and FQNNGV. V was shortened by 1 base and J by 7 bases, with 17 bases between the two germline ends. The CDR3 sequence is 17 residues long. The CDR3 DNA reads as TGTGCCAGCAGCTTAGTAGATGCTGGGACGGCGAATTCACCCCTCCACTTT. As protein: CASSLVDAGTANSPLHF.

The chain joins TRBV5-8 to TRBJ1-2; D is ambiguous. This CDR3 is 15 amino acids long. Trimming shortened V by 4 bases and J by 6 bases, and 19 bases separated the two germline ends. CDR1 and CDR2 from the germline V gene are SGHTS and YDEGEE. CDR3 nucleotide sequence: TGTGCCAGCAGCCCTGGCACGCAAAGTCGGCATGGCTACACCTTC. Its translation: CASSPGTQSRHGYTF.

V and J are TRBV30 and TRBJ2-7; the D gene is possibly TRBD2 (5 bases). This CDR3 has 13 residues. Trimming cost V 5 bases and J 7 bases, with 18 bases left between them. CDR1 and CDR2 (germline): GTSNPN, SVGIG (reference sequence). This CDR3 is CAWQDWAGGEQYF. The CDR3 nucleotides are TGTGCCTGGCAGGACTGGGCGGGCGGGGAGCAGTACTTC.

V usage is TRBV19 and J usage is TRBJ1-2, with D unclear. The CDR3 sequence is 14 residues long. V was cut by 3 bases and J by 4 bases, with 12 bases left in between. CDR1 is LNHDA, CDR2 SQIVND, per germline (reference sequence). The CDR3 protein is CASSITLEGYGYTF. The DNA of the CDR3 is TGTGCCAGTAGTATCACCCTCGAGGGCTATGGCTACACCTTC.

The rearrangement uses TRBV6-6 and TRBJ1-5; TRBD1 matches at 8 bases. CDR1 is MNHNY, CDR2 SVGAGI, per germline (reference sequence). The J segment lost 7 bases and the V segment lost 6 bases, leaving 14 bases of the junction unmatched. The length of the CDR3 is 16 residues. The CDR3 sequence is CASSNRGGLTGQPQHF. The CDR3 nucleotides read TGTGCCAGCAGCAACAGGGGGGGCCTTACTGGACAGCCCCAGCATTTT.

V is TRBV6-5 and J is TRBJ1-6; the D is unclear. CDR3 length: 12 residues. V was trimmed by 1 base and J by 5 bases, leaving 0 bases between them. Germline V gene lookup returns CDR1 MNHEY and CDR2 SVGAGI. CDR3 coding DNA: TGTGCCAGCAGTTACTATAATTCACCCCTCCACTTT. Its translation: CASSYYNSPLHF.

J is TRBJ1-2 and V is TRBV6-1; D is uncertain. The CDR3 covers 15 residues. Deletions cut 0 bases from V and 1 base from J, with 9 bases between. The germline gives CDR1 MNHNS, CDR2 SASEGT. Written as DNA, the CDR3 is TGTGCCAGCAGTGAAGCGCGCCGCAGTAACTATGGCTACACCTTC. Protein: CASSEARRSNYGYTF.

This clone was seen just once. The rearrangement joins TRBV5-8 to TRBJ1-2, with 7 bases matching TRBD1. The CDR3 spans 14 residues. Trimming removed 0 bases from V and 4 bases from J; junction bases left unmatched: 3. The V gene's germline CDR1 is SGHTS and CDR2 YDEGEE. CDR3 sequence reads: CASSLDDRAYGYTF. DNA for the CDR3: TGTGCCAGCAGCTTGGACGACAGGGCCTATGGCTACACCTTC.

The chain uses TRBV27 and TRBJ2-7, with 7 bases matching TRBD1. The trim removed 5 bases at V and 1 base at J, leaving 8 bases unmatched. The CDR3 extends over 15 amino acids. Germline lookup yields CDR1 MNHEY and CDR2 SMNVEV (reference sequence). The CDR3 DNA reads TGTGCCAGCAGTCCGGGACAGCCTGCTTCCTACGAGCAGTACTTC. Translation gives CASSPGQPASYEQYF.

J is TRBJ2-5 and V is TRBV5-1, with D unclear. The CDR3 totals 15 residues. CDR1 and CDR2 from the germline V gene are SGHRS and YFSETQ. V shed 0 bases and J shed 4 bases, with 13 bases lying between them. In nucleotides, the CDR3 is TGCGCCAGCAGCTTGGTTTGGGGTGGTGGAGAGACCCAGTACTTC. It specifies CASSLVWGGGETQYF.

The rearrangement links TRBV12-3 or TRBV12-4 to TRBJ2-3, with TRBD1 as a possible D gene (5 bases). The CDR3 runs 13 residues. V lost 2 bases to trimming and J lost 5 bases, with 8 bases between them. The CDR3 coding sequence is TGTGCCAGCAGTTTAAACGACAGAGATACGCAGTATTTT. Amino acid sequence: CASSLNDRDTQYF.

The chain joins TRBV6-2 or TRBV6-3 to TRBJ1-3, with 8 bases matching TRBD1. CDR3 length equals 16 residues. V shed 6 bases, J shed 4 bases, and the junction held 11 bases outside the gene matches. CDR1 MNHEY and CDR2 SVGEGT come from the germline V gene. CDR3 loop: CASSTTTGDSGNTIYF. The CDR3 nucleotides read TGTGCCAGCAGCACCACGACAGGGGATTCCGGAAACACCATATATTTT.

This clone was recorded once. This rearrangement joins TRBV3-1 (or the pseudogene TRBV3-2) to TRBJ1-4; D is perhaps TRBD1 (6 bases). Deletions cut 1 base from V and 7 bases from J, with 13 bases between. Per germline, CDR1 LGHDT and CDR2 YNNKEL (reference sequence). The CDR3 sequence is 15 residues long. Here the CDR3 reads CASSQAGTWSEKLFF. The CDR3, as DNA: TGTGCCAGCAGCCAAGCCGGGACATGGAGTGAAAAACTGTTTTTT.

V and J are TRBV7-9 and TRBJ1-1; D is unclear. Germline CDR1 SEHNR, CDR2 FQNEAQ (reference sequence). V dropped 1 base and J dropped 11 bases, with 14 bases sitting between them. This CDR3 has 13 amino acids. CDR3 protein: CASSLDPSYGAFF. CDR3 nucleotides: TGTGCCAGCAGCTTAGACCCGTCCTACGGGGCTTTCTTT.

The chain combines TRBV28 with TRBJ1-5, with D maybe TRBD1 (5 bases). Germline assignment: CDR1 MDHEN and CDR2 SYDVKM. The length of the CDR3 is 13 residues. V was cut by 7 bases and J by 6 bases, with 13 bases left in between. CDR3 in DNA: TGTGCCAGCACTCCAATGGGGGGTCAGCCCCAGCATTTT. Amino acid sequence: CASTPMGGQPQHF.

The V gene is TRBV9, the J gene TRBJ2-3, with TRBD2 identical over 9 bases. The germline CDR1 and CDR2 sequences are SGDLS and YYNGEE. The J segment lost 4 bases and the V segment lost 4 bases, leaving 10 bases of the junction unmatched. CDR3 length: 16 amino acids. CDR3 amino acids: CASSSFSGSGADTQYF. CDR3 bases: TGTGCCAGCAGCTCGTTTAGCGGGAGTGGGGCAGATACGCAGTATTTT. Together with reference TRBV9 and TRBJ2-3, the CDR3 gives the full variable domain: DSGVTQTPKHLITATGQRVTLRCSPRSGDLSVYWYQQSLDQGLQFLIQYYNGEERAKGNILERFSAQQFPDLHSELNLSSLELGDSALYFCASSSFSGSGADTQYFGPGTRLTVL.

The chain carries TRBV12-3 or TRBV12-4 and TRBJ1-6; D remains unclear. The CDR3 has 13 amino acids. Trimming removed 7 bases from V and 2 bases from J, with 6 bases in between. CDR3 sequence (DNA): TGTGCCAGCATCGGTCCCTATAATTCACCCCTCCACTTT. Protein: CASIGPYNSPLHF.

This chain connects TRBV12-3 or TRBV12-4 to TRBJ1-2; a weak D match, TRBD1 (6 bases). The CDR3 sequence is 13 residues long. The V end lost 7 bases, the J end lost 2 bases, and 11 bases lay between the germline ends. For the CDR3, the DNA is TGTGCCAGCACCCGAACAGGGAACTATGGCTACACCTTC. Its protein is CASTRTGNYGYTF.